This T cell receptor (beta chain) was identified in a study of patients and donors after allogeneic stem cell transplantation. TCRdb reprocessed the RT-PCR reads via MiXCR and lists one record per CDR3 protein. The table has more than 25,000 distinct CDR3 sequences, over 7% seen once. From germline, CDR1 is MNHEY and CDR2 SVGAGI. This CDR3 has 16 amino acids. The ends lost 2 bases at V and 0 bases at J; junction bases unmatched: 3. This TCR came from a human donor who was either an allogeneic HSCT recipient or a stem cell or donor lymphocyte infusion donor (not recorded which). It is not recorded whose cells these are; they may come from a transplant donor. Sequencing input: blood, either unsorted or a sorted T cell fraction (not recorded which). The chain employs TRBV6-5 and TRBJ1-1; 10 bases are a match to TRBD1. CDR3: CASSYTGQGMNTEAFF. CDR3 coding DNA: TGTGCCAGCAGTTACACGGGACAGGGGATGAACACTGAAGCTTTCTTT.